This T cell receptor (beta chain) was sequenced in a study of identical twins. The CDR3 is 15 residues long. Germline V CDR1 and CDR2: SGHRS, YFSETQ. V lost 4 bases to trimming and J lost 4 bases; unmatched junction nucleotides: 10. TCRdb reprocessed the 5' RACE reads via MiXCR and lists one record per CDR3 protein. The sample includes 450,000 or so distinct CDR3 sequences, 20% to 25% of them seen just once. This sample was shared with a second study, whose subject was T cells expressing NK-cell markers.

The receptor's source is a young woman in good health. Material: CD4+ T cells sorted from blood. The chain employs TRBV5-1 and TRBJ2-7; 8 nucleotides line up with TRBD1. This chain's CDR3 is CASSNGQGPGYEQYF. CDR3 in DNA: TGCGCCAGCAGCAACGGACAGGGCCCTGGATACGAGCAGTACTTC.